The TCR beta chain described here comes from a study of T cells in Graves' hyperthyroidism and ophthalmopathy. This CDR3 contains 14 residues. Per germline, CDR1 MNHNS and CDR2 SASEGT. The ends were cut back, 2 bases at V and 1 base at J, with 8 bases in the middle. Extraction of PBMCs used about 9.2 ml of fresh peripheral blood. This clonotype was detected ten times or more. RNA transcripts served as the template for amplifying TCR beta CDR3 regions. In the first-round RT-PCR of the TCR CDR3, the HTBI primer set was used. TCRdb processed the multiplex PCR reads anew with MiXCR; each CDR3 protein has one entry. The table lists under 350,000 distinct CDR3 sequences, 18% of them singletons.

The source material was blood. V gene TRBV6-1 combines with J gene TRBJ1-1; possible D gene TRBD1, 6 bases. The sequence derives from a woman between 50 and 59 years old with Graves' hyperthyroidism. CDR3 amino acids: CASSERGPNTEAFF. The CDR3 bases are TGTGCCAGCAGTGAACGGGGGCCGAACACTGAAGCTTTCTTT.